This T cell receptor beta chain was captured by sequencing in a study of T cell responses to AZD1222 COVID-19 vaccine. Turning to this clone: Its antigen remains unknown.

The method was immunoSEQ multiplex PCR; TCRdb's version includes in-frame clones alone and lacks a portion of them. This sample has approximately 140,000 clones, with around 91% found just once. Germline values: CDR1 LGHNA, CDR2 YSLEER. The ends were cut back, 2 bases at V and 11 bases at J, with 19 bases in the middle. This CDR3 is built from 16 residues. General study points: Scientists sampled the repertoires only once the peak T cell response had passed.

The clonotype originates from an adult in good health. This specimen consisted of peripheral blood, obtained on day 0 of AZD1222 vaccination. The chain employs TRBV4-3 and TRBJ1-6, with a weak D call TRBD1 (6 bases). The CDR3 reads CASSQFQGRAGTPLHF. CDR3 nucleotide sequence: TGCGCCAGCAGCCAATTCCAGGGGAGGGCTGGGACACCCCTCCACTTT.